This T cell receptor beta chain was profiled in a study of spatial heterogeneity in lung cancer (dated by TCRdb to about 2019). Regarding the study in general: More beta-chain than alpha-chain transcripts were consistently detected, likely reflecting higher beta-chain transcript abundance. In the raw uncorrected reads, each unique combination of TCR and UMI appeared on average more than ten times. TCR alpha and beta repertoires were quantitatively compared across multiple tumor regions, matched nontumor lung and blood in non-small cell lung cancer. Nonsynonymous mutation counts, determined by whole-exome sequencing of tumor tissue, were related to TCR repertoire features. At surgery, both alpha and beta chains were TCR-sequenced in approximately 210 tumor regions, some 64 matched nontumor lung samples and a few dozen PBMC samples.

Study-wide findings and limitations: Ubiquitous expanded tumor TCRs showed up in blood more often at tumor resection than at routine follow-up. Additional single-cell paired TCR alpha and beta sequencing was considered necessary to confirm, at a functional level, the hypothesis that regional TCRs recognize regional mutations.

Libraries were prepared through 5' RACE. Sequenced using a NextSeq 500. In the TCR library protocol, a unique molecular identifier was attached to each TCR cDNA molecule so that PCR and sequencing errors could be corrected. Turning to the authors' computational methods: Decombinator tools were used for TCR identification, UMI-based error correction and CDR3 extraction. Expanded TCRs were defined as those above a frequency of 2 per 1,000, corresponding to the top 1% of the tumor frequency distribution. Renyi diversity was calculated using the R vegan package after each repertoire was subsampled 100 times to 5,000 TCRs. CDR3 similarity networks were built from amino acid triplet string-kernel similarity, with CDR3s being connected when pairwise similarity was above 0.82. The raw public reads went through TCRdb reprocessing: fastp at Q25, MiXCR clone calling, in-frame beta chains kept. Under each unique CDR3 protein, matching rows form one entry showing the most common genes and DNA. The V and J calls come from TCRdb's annotation, not from the publication. The sample table contains approximately 52,000 distinct CDR3 sequences; only one count was recorded for roughly 5% of them. The ten most abundant clones make up 11% of the sample.

The label giving this sample's time point can be read as: sample taken at primary tumor resection. Without any cell sorting, TCR sequencing was performed on whole RNA extracted either from tumor and nontumor lung tissue or from cryopreserved PBMC samples. The donors were more than 60 patients from the lung TRACERx cohort who had early-stage, untreated non-small cell lung cancer. Patients were selected for TCR sequencing only if sufficient RNA was available from at least two tumor regions. This clonotype was detected ten times or more. The specificity of this receptor is unknown. No base qualities exist here, and no much larger clone lies one base off it. CDR1 MNHNS and CDR2 SASEGT were looked up in the germline V gene. The CDR3, from cysteine to phenylalanine, totals 15 residues. The sequence is cut down to CDR3 DNA, 45 bases in frame from base 1. V lost 5 bases and J lost 5 bases, and the count of bases not matched to a germline gene is 9.

The chain was built from TRBV6-1 and TRBJ2-5; 9 middle bases align to TRBD1. The sequence derives from a male donor with early-stage non-small cell lung cancer. Sequencing was performed on PBMCs, taken at surgery. The CDR3 amino acid sequence is: CASSLRGQGYETQYF. Here is the DNA: TGTGCCAGCAGTCTTCGGGGACAGGGCTACGAGACCCAGTACTTC.